Listed below are T cell receptor beta chains from one sample, sequenced in a study of T cell changes during pregnancy in multiple sclerosis. Produced via immunoSEQ multiplex PCR; TCRdb's table is partial and in-frame only. Found here are 56,000 or so clones, 90% of them singletons; the top ten hold around 2.3%. Sequenced material: peripheral blood, taken in the first trimester of pregnancy. The receptors stem from a female donor in good health, enrolled as a control in a pregnancy study. The conserved cysteine and the conserved F or W are not part of the CDR3 here.

cdr3_length j_call v_call cdr3_aa
14 TRBJ2-3 TRBV27 ASSLPAGGSVDTQY
17 TRBJ1-4 TRBV4-2 ASSLRRPGSGTSHEKLF
11 TRBJ2-5 TRBV29-1 SVEKQGGETQY
13 TRBJ2-7 TRBV19 ASSPSGESSYEQY
14 TRBJ1-1 TRBV12-5 ASGSSSYRNNTEAF
16 TRBJ2-7 TRBV10-3 AISESKSSGRYGYEQY
12 TRBJ2-5 TRBV7-3 ASSQGLAGETQY
17 TRBJ2-2 TRBV5-3 ARSWGLAGGTVNDGELF
12 TRBJ2-7 TRBV18 ASSPAGGTYEQY
12 TRBJ1-1 TRBV19 ASRIQGWNTEAF
15 TRBJ1-4 TRBV7-9 ASSLDEGGGWDEKLF
17 TRBJ1-3 TRBV27 ASSLRPGGPSSQENTIY
12 TRBJ1-1 TRBV30 AWSPTGLDTEAF
12 TRBJ2-5 TRBV23-1 ASSLAGGQETQY
13 TRBJ1-1 TRBV5-1 ASSLQGTMNTEAF
14 TRBJ2-5 TRBV7-8 ASSWTGTQFQETQY
12 TRBJ1-5 TRBV12-5 ASVPGQPNQPQH
13 TRBJ2-1 TRBV4-2 ASSYNSGRVNEQF
13 TRBJ2-5 TRBV19 ASSTYRGQLETQY
13 TRBJ1-5 TRBV19 ASSWGTGDNQPQH
13 TRBJ2-3 TRBV6-5 ASARRGYRTDTQY
12 TRBJ1-2 TRBV28 ASRDATGAYGYT
13 TRBJ2-2 TRBV6-5 ASRKQGGRTGELF
10 TRBJ1-2 TRBV9 ASSAQKSGYT
12 TRBJ1-4 TRBV19 ASSIVRRGEKLF
13 TRBJ2-1 TRBV28 ASRRGQSSYNEQF
13 TRBJ1-2 TRBV9 ASSPTKQGFIGYT
14 TRBJ2-5 TRBV7-6 ASSDRLAGEQETQY
15 TRBJ1-3 TRBV21-1 ASSGQNRAGEGNTIY
13 TRBJ2-5 TRBV28 ASSSNRGPARTQY
13 TRBJ2-5 TRBV14 ASSQFLAGAETQY
12 TRBJ1-3 TRBV6-1 ASRPGRAGNTIY
11 TRBJ1-1 TRBV6-6 ASRLQGRTEAF
16 TRBJ1-2 TRBV12-5 ASGGAGTGGFTNYGYT
12 TRBJ2-3 TRBV5-1 ASMTGGRTDTQY
12 TRBJ1-5 TRBV27 ASSPAGQNQPQH
14 TRBJ1-1 TRBV5-1 ASSASGVGREGQAF
11 TRBJ1-2 TRBV14 ASSSGQNYGYT
13 TRBJ1-2 TRBV30 AWTRLSGVNYGYA
12 TRBJ1-2 TRBV4-2 ASSQVAGGSGYT
12 TRBJ1-2 TRBV28 ASSLTGENYGYT
14 TRBJ1-1 TRBV7-8 ASSLGQGASWGEAF
16 TRBJ2-6 TRBV18 ASSPPSGVPSGANVLT
11 TRBJ2-3 TRBV7-9 ASKSSSPDTQY
17 TRBJ1-1 TRBV4-1 ASSQETAGPGEGGTEAF
12 TRBJ1-2 TRBV5-1 ASSLQRERYGYT
11 TRBJ2-1 TRBV7-9 ASSSWTDNEQF
13 TRBJ2-4 TRBV7-3 ASSYGGAGKNIQY
15 TRBJ2-3 TRBV5-4 ASSIRFGTGGIDTQY
11 TRBJ2-1 TRBV2 ASSRDRDNEQF
11 TRBJ1-4 TRBV6-1 ASREDSYEKLF
14 TRBJ1-4 TRBV5-5 ASTPVYGQANEKLF
9 TRBJ2-1 TRBV11-2 ASSFRYEQF
15 TRBJ2-5 TRBV28 ASSLLRLAGDTETQY
10 TRBJ2-1 TRBV29-1 SVEAPYNEQF